The next 3 T cell receptor beta chains were all read from a single sample in a study of patients and donors after allogeneic stem cell transplantation. TCRdb processed the RT-PCR reads anew with MiXCR; each CDR3 protein has one entry. The sample contains tens of thousands of distinct CDR3 sequences, around 48% of which appear only once. Specimen: blood, either unsorted or a sorted T cell fraction (not recorded which). Receptors were obtained from a human donor who was either an allogeneic HSCT recipient or a stem cell or donor lymphocyte infusion donor (not recorded which). It is not recorded whose cells these are; they may come from a transplant donor.

V usage is TRBV7-2 and J usage is TRBJ1-3; no firm D call. The V gene's germline CDR1 is SGHTA and CDR2 FQGNSA. CDR3 size: 14 residues. V lost 1 base to trimming and J lost 4 bases, with 8 bases between them. The CDR3 loop reads CASSLGPPGNTIYF. The DNA of the CDR3 is TGTGCCAGCAGCTTAGGCCCGCCAGGAAACACCATATATTTT.

V usage is TRBV25-1 and J usage is TRBJ2-5; 8 bases fit TRBD2. Germline V gene sequence: CDR1 MGHDK, CDR2 SYGVNS. This CDR3 spans 17 amino acids. V shed 3 bases, J shed 4 bases, and the junction held 13 bases outside the gene matches. CDR3 nucleotides: TGTGCCAGCAGTGACATGGATCCGGGACTAGGCCCAGAGACCCAGTACTTC. Translating it yields CASSDMDPGLGPETQYF.

The CDR3 loop reads CASINSTGDYNSPLHF. The CDR3, as DNA: TGTGCCAGCATCAACAGCACAGGGGACTATAATTCACCCCTCCACTTT. The V gene is TRBV7-9, the J gene TRBJ1-6; 7 bases line up with TRBD1. This CDR3 comprises 16 residues. V trimming: 7 bases; J trimming: 3 bases; junction bases outside the gene matches: 9. Germline V gene data show CDR1 as SEHNR and CDR2 as FQNEAQ (reference sequence).